Each of the 8 T cell receptor beta chains below was sequenced from the same sample in a study of T cell repertoires in cytomegalovirus infection. TCRdb reprocessed the reads with MiXCR, giving one entry per CDR3 protein. Of some 320,000 distinct CDR3 sequences listed, over 7.5% are singletons. Sequencing was performed on PBMCs. The receptors were gathered from a human donor in good health (CMV status not recorded). Some clones in this sample may be carry-over from other donors' samples.

This chain connects TRBV20-1 to TRBJ2-1, with 7 bases matching TRBD1. V lost 5 bases and J lost 2; bases outside the gene matches: 9. Germline assignment: CDR1 DFQATT and CDR2 SNEGSKA (reference sequence). The CDR3 totals 15 residues. The CDR3 nucleotides read TGCAGTGCTTTGAACTACAGGGGTCCCTACAATGAGCAGTTCTTC. Translating it yields CSALNYRGPYNEQFF.

There are a few counts of this clonotype. V is TRBV7-2 and J is TRBJ1-6; 12 bases are a match to TRBD1. From germline, CDR1 is SGHTA and CDR2 FQGNSA. The CDR3 is 16 residues long. The V gene end was trimmed by 5 bases and the J gene end by 7 bases; junction bases not matched to a gene: 6. CDR3 region: CASSPLGTGGNSPLHF. CDR3 sequence (DNA): TGTGCCAGCAGCCCCCTTGGGACAGGGGGCAATTCACCCCTCCACTTT.

This clonotype was found many times. V and J are TRBV12-3 or TRBV12-4 and TRBJ1-1, with D perhaps TRBD1 (6 bases). V dropped 4 bases and J dropped 2 bases, with 14 bases sitting between them. The CDR3 runs 15 residues. The CDR3 sequence is CASSYRRGANTEAFF. As DNA, the CDR3 is TGTGCCAGCAGTTACCGTAGGGGGGCCAACACTGAAGCTTTCTTT.

The chain combines TRBV7-2 with TRBJ2-7; TRBD2 aligns across 12 bases. The germline V gene encodes CDR1 SGHTA and CDR2 FQGNSA. Trimming removed 5 bases from V and 7 bases from J; junction bases left unmatched: 9. The CDR3 has 15 residues. CDR3 loop: CASSPPSGRAGEQYF. The CDR3 DNA follows: TGTGCCAGCAGCCCTCCTAGCGGGAGGGCCGGTGAGCAGTACTTC.

The rearrangement uses TRBV6-6 and TRBJ2-5; D perhaps matches TRBD1 (6 bases). V lost 6 bases and J 2 bases, leaving 16 bases between the germline ends. The CDR3 length is 15 residues. CDR1 and CDR2 (germline): MNHNY, SVGAGI (reference sequence). CDR3 DNA: TGTGCCAGCAGAGGGGAAGTGGGGGCTCAAGAGACCCAGTACTTC. It translates to CASRGEVGAQETQYF.

This clonotype was counted many times. The V call is TRBV29-1, the J call TRBJ1-2; D unresolved. The ends were cut back, 3 bases at V and 6 bases at J, with 14 bases in the middle. Per the germline V gene, CDR1 is SQVTM and CDR2 is ANQGSEA. This CDR3 is 13 amino acids long. The CDR3 nucleotides are TGCAGCGTTGATCGACACGGCGCAGATGGCTACACCTTC. Its translation: CSVDRHGADGYTF.

There are many counts of this clonotype. The chain has TRBV7-8 and TRBJ2-2; 7 positions match TRBD2. The CDR3 sequence is 16 residues long. From germline, CDR1 is SGHVS and CDR2 FQNEAQ. J lost 0 bases, V lost 5 bases, and 6 bases had no gene match. The CDR3 coding sequence is TGTGCCAGCAGCCCACGGGAGGCGTCGAACACCGGGGAGCTGTTTTTT. It specifies CASSPREASNTGELFF.

The J gene is TRBJ1-6, the V gene TRBV6-5, with D unclear. The CDR3 runs 15 residues. The V and J ends lost 7 bases and 9 bases respectively, with 19 bases between them. In germline, CDR1 is MNHEY, CDR2 SVGAGI. The CDR3 DNA is TGTGCCAGCAAAAAAAGAAAAACAGCTTCTTCACCCCTCCACTTT. Its protein is CASKKRKTASSPLHF.